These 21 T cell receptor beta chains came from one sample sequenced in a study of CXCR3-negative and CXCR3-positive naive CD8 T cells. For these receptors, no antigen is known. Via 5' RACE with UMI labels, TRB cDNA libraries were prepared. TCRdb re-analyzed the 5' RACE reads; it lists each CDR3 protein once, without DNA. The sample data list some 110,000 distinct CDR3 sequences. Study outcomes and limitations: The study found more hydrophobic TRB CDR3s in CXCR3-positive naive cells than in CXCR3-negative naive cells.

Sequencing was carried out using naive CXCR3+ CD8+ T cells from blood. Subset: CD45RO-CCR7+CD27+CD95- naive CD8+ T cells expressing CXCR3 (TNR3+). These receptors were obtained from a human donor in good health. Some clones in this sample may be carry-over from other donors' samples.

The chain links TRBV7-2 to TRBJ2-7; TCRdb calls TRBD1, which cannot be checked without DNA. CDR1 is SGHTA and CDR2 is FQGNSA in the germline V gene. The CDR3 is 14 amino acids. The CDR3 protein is CASSSGPGQNEQYF.

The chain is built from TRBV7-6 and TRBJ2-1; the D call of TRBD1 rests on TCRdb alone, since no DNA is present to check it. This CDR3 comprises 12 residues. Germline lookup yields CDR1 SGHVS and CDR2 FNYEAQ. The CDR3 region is CASSFPGNEQFF.

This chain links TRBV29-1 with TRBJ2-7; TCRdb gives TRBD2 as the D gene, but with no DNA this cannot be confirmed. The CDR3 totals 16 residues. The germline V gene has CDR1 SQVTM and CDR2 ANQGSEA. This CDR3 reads CSVEYWEDSGSYEQYF.

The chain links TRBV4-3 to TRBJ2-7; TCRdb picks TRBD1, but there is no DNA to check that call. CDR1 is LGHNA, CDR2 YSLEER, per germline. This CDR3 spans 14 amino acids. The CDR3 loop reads CASSQARGPGEQYF.

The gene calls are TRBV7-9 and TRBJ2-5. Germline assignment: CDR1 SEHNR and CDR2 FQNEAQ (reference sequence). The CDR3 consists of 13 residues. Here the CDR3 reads CASSLIPEETQYF. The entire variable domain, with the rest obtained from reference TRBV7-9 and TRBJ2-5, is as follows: DTGVSQNPRHKITKRGQNVTFRCDPISEHNRLYWYRQTLGQGPEFLTYFQNEAQLEKSRLLSDRFSAERPKGSFSTLEIQRTEQGDSAMYLCASSLIPEETQYFGPGTRLLVL.

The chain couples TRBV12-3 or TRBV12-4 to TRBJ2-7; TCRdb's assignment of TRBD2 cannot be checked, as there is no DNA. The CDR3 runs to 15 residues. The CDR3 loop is CASSFESGILYEQYF.

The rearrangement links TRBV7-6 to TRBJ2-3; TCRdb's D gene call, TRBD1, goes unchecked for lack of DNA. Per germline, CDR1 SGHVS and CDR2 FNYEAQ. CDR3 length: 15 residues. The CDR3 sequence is CASSLEPGSRDTQYF.

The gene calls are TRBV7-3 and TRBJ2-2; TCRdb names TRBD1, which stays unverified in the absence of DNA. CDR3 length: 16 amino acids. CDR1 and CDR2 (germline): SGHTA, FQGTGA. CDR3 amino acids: CASSLGPGSETGELFF.

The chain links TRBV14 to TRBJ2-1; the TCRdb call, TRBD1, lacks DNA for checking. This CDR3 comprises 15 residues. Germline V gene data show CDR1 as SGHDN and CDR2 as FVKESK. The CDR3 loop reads CASRRGRGSYNEQFF.

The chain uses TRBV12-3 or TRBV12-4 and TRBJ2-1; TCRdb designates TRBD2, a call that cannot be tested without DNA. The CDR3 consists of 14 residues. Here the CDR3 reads CASSSPSSTGEQFF.

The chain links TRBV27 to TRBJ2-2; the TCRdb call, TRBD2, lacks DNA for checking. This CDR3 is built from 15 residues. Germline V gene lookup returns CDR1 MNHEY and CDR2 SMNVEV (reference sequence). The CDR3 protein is CASSPTSGRAGELFF.

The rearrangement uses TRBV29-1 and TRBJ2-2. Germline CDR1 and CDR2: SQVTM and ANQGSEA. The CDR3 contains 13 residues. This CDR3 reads CSVVGAYTGELFF.

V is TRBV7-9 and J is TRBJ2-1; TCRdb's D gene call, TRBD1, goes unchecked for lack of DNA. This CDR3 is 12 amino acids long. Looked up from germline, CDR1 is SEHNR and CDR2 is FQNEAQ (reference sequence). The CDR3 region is CASTPGGDEQFF.

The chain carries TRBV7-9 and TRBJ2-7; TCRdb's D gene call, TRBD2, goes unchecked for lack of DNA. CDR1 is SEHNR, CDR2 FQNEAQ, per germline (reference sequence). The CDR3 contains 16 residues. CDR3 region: CASSSSSGGEDYEQYF. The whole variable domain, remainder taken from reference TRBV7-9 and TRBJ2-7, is DTGVSQNPRHKITKRGQNVTFRCDPISEHNRLYWYRQTLGQGPEFLTYFQNEAQLEKSRLLSDRFSAERPKGSFSTLEIQRTEQGDSAMYLCASSSSSGGEDYEQYFGPGTRLTVT.

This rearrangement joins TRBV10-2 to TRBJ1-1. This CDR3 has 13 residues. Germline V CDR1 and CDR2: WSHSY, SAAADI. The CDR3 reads CASILEMNTEAFF.

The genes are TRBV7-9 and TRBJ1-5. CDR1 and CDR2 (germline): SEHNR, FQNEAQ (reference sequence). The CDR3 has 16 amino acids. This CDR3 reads CASSLGGLQSNQPQHF. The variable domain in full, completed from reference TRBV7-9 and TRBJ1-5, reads DTGVSQNPRHKITKRGQNVTFRCDPISEHNRLYWYRQTLGQGPEFLTYFQNEAQLEKSRLLSDRFSAERPKGSFSTLEIQRTEQGDSAMYLCASSLGGLQSNQPQHFGDGTRLSIL.

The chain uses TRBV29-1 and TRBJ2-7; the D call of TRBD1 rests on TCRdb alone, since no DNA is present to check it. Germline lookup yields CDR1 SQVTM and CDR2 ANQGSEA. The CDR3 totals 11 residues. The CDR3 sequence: CSAEQGYEQYF.

CDR3 residues: CASSGTTGIQPQHF. This rearrangement joins TRBV6-2 or TRBV6-3 to TRBJ1-5. Germline V gene lookup returns CDR1 MNHEY and CDR2 SVGEGT. There are 14 residues in the CDR3.

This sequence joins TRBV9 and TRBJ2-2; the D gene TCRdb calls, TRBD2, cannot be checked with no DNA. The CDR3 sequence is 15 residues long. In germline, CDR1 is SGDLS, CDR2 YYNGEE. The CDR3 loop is CASSAPRENTGELFF.

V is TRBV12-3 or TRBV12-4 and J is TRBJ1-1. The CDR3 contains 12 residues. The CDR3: CAIRSLNTEAFF.

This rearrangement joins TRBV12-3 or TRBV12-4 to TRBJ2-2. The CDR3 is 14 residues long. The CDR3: CASSLDENTGELFF.